Listed below are T cell receptor beta chains from one sample, sequenced in a study of blood T cells in healthy people across ages. TCRdb called the 5' RACE reads again in MiXCR, with one record for every CDR3 protein. The sample records roughly 1.5 million distinct CDR3 sequences, approximately 42% being singletons. Specimen: blood. The receptors stem from a woman under 30 in good health. The CDR3 runs from the conserved cysteine through the conserved F or W. A D gene is named only where the DNA matches it firmly. A clone size is listed for some rows: how often the clone was seen (once, few, many), or a class if it is expanded.

DNA: TGTGCCAGCAGTCCCCGGGAAGGATTTTTCTCTGGGGACAACGTCCTGACTTTC
CDR3: CASSPREGFFSGDNVLTF
D: -
J: TRBJ2-6
size: -
V: TRBV12-3/TRBV12-4

DNA: TGCAGTGCAGATGGGGGACTAGCGGGAGGAGTCGATGAGCAGTTCTTC
CDR3: CSADGGLAGGVDEQFF
D: TRBD2
J: TRBJ2-1
size: many
V: TRBV20-1

DNA: TGTGCCAGCAGCCCAAAGGGACAGCATGAAAAACTGTTTTTT
CDR3: CASSPKGQHEKLFF
D: TRBD1
J: TRBJ1-4
size: -
V: TRBV7-2

DNA: TGTGCCAGCAGCTTAGCTACAGTAGATACGCAGTATTTT
CDR3: CASSLATVDTQYF
D: -
J: TRBJ2-3
size: few
V: TRBV7-6

DNA: TGTGCCAGCAGTTTAAGCGGGAGTTCTTCCGAGCAGTACTTC
CDR3: CASSLSGSSSEQYF
D: TRBD2
J: TRBJ2-7
size: few
V: TRBV12-3/TRBV12-4

DNA: TGTGCCAGCAGCACAATCTCTCGGACTAGCGGGGGGGTTAGAGATACGCAGTATTTT
CDR3: CASSTISRTSGGVRDTQYF
D: TRBD2
J: TRBJ2-3
size: -
V: TRBV7-2

DNA: TGTGCCAGCAGCCCGGACGAAAACACTGAAGCTTTCTTT
CDR3: CASSPDENTEAFF
D: -
J: TRBJ1-1
size: -
V: TRBV27

DNA: TGTGCCAGCAGCTTGGCCTCGACCGAAGAGACCCAGTACTTC
CDR3: CASSLASTEETQYF
D: -
J: TRBJ2-5
size: -
V: TRBV5-5

DNA: TGTGCCAGCAGCCCGACAGGGGCGGCCACTGAAGCTTTCTTT
CDR3: CASSPTGAATEAFF
D: TRBD1
J: TRBJ1-1
size: -
V: TRBV3-1

DNA: TGTGCCAGCAGCTCCAGTTACGGGGACATTCAGTACTTC
CDR3: CASSSSYGDIQYF
D: -
J: TRBJ2-4
size: -
V: TRBV7-2

DNA: TGTGCCAGCAGCCCCCGACTTTCTGGGGCCAACGTCCTGACTTTC
CDR3: CASSPRLSGANVLTF
D: -
J: TRBJ2-6
size: few
V: TRBV14

DNA: TGTCCCAGCAAGGAGCTAGCGGGGATTCTGGAGACCCAGTACTTC
CDR3: CPSKELAGILETQYF
D: TRBD2
J: TRBJ2-5
size: -
V: TRBV6-2/TRBV6-3

DNA: TGTGCCAGCAGTTTATTACTAGCGGGGGGGCTAGACACAGATACGCAGTATTTT
CDR3: CASSLLLAGGLDTDTQYF
D: TRBD2
J: TRBJ2-3
size: -
V: TRBV28

DNA: TGTGCCACCAGCAGAGATCAGTTTGCCGGACAGACCTACGAGCAGTACTTC
CDR3: CATSRDQFAGQTYEQYF
D: -
J: TRBJ2-7
size: -
V: TRBV15

DNA: TGCGCCAGCAGCCCCCGAGGGATTGAAAAACTGTTTTTT
CDR3: CASSPRGIEKLFF
D: -
J: TRBJ1-4
size: -
V: TRBV5-1

DNA: TGTGCCAGCAGCGTAGACGGGACTTTGGATACGCAGTATTTT
CDR3: CASSVDGTLDTQYF
D: -
J: TRBJ2-3
size: -
V: TRBV9

DNA: TGTGCCAGCAGTTACCCGACAGGGGAAACTAACAATGAGCAGTTCTTC
CDR3: CASSYPTGETNNEQFF
D: TRBD1
J: TRBJ2-1
size: -
V: TRBV6-2/TRBV6-3

DNA: TGCAGTGCTAGAGGCATGCGCGGTCGACTCGCCCAAGAGACCCAGTACTTC
CDR3: CSARGMRGRLAQETQYF
D: -
J: TRBJ2-5
size: few
V: TRBV20-1

DNA: TGTGCCAGCAGCGTAGACCCGGGGGGGGATACGCAGTATTTT
CDR3: CASSVDPGGDTQYF
D: TRBD2
J: TRBJ2-3
size: once
V: TRBV9

DNA: TGTGCCAGCAGCCGTCAGGGAGACTCCTACGAGCAGTACTTC
CDR3: CASSRQGDSYEQYF
D: -
J: TRBJ2-7
size: -
V: TRBV7-9

DNA: TGTACCAGCAGTTCGACTATCTTGTATTTT
CDR3: CTSSSTILYF
D: -
J: TRBJ2-3
size: -
V: TRBV12-3/TRBV12-4

DNA: TGTGCCAGCAGTTTGTACAGCGATAACTATGGCTACACCTTC
CDR3: CASSLYSDNYGYTF
D: -
J: TRBJ1-2
size: few
V: TRBV6-6

DNA: TGCAGTGCTAGACTCTCGAGCACAGATACGCAGTATTTT
CDR3: CSARLSSTDTQYF
D: -
J: TRBJ2-3
size: few
V: TRBV20-1

DNA: TGTGCCAGCACCAGATATGGGCAGGGTTACAATGAGCAGTTCTTC
CDR3: CASTRYGQGYNEQFF
D: -
J: TRBJ2-1
size: -
V: TRBV6-2/TRBV6-3

DNA: TGTGCCAGCAGCTTAGCCCCATCTCGGTTTCAAGAGACCCAGTACTTC
CDR3: CASSLAPSRFQETQYF
D: -
J: TRBJ2-5
size: -
V: TRBV7-2

DNA: TGTGCCAGCAGGCCCACAGGGGGCCAGGCCGGGGAGCTGTTTTTT
CDR3: CASRPTGGQAGELFF
D: TRBD1
J: TRBJ2-2
size: -
V: TRBV12-3/TRBV12-4

DNA: TGCAGTGCTAGAGTGGCAGGGGGCCAGTCCGAGCAGTTCTTC
CDR3: CSARVAGGQSEQFF
D: TRBD1
J: TRBJ2-1
size: -
V: TRBV20-1

DNA: TGTGCCAGCAGTTACATAGCGGCAGATACGCAGTATTTT
CDR3: CASSYIAADTQYF
D: -
J: TRBJ2-3
size: -
V: TRBV6-5

DNA: TGCAGTGCTAGGGACTTCGCAGATACGCAGTATTTT
CDR3: CSARDFADTQYF
D: -
J: TRBJ2-3
size: few
V: TRBV20-1

DNA: TGTGCCAGCAGTGCGGGACTAGCGGGAAGAGAGCAGTACTTC
CDR3: CASSAGLAGREQYF
D: TRBD2
J: TRBJ2-7
size: -
V: TRBV27

DNA: TGTGCCAGCAGCCCCACGGGGGGGGGAAGCTCCTACAATGAGCAGTTCTTC
CDR3: CASSPTGGGSSYNEQFF
D: TRBD2
J: TRBJ2-1
size: few
V: TRBV6-5

DNA: TGTGCCAGCAGCTTAGCAGGGGGGCAAGCTAACTATGGCTACACCTTC
CDR3: CASSLAGGQANYGYTF
D: -
J: TRBJ1-2
size: few
V: TRBV7-9

DNA: TGTGCCAGCAGTCCCTTGACAGGGGAGGGCACTGAAGCTTTCTTT
CDR3: CASSPLTGEGTEAFF
D: TRBD1
J: TRBJ1-1
size: -
V: TRBV27

DNA: TGTGCCAGCAGTTTTTGGGATTTAGCCTACGAGCAGTACTTC
CDR3: CASSFWDLAYEQYF
D: -
J: TRBJ2-7
size: few
V: TRBV28

DNA: TGCAGCACCACTATGGAGTTCACCTATGGCTACACCTTC
CDR3: CSTTMEFTYGYTF
D: -
J: TRBJ1-2
size: -
V: TRBV29-1

DNA: TGCGCCAGCAGCGGCGGGACTCCCACAGATACGCAGTATTTT
CDR3: CASSGGTPTDTQYF
D: -
J: TRBJ2-3
size: few
V: TRBV5-1

DNA: TGTGCCAGCAGCTTGGAAACAGGGGCAGATACGCAGTATTTT
CDR3: CASSLETGADTQYF
D: TRBD1
J: TRBJ2-3
size: -
V: TRBV5-6

DNA: TGTGCCAGCAGTAAACCCCCGGCTCCGGGCGGGGAGCTGTTTTTT
CDR3: CASSKPPAPGGELFF
D: -
J: TRBJ2-2
size: few
V: TRBV2

DNA: TGCAGTGCCCCTCGCGTCATGAACACTGAAGCTTTCTTT
CDR3: CSAPRVMNTEAFF
D: -
J: TRBJ1-1
size: -
V: TRBV20-1

DNA: TGTGCCAGCTCACCAGAGTTTGGAAGGGGGTACTACAATGAGCAGTTCTTC
CDR3: CASSPEFGRGYYNEQFF
D: -
J: TRBJ2-1
size: few
V: TRBV18